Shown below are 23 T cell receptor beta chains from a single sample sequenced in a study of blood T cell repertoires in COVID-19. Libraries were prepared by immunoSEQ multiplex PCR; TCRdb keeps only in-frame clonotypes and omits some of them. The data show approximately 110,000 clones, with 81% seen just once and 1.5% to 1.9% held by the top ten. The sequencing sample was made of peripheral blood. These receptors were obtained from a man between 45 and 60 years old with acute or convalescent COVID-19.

CDR3 sequence: CASSLRVLNYGYTF. The CDR3 DNA reads TGTGCCAGCAGCTTGAGAGTCCTTAACTATGGCTACACCTTC. The chain is built from TRBV13 and TRBJ1-2; D not resolved. Per the germline V gene, CDR1 is PRHDT and CDR2 is FYEKMQ (reference sequence). With 3 bases removed from V and 1 base from J, the gap between germline ends came to 9 bases. The CDR3 runs 14 residues.

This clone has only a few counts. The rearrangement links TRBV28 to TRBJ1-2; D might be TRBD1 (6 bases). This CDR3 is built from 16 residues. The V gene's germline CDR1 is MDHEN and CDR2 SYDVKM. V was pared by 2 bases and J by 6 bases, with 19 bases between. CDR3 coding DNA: TGTGCCAGCAGTTTAATTGGGGGGGCGCTAAGGGATGGCTACACCTTC. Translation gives CASSLIGGALRDGYTF.

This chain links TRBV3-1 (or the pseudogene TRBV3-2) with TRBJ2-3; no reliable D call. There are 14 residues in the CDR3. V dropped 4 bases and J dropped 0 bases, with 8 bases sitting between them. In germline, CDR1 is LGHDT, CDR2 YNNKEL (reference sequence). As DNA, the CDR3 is TGTGCCAGCAGCCTACTCGCTAGCACAGATACGCAGTATTTT. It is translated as CASSLLASTDTQYF.

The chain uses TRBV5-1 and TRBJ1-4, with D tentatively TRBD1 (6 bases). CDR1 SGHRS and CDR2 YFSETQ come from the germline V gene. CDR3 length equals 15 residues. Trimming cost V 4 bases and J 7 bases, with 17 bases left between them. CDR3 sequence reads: CASSPEVGGVEKLFF. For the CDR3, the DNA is TGCGCCAGCAGCCCGGAGGTAGGGGGTGTTGAAAAACTGTTTTTT. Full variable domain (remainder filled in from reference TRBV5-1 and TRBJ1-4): KAGVTQTPRYLIKTRGQQVTLSCSPISGHRSVSWYQQTPGQGLQFLFEYFSETQRNKGNFPGRFSGRQFSNSRSEMNVSTLELGDSALYLCASSPEVGGVEKLFFGSGTQLSVL.

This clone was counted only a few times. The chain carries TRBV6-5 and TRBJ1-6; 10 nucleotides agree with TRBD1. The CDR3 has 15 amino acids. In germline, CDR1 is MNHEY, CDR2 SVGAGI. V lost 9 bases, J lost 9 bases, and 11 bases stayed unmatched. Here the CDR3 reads CASEPWTGGISPLHF. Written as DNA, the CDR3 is TGTGCCAGTGAGCCTTGGACAGGGGGTATTTCACCCCTCCACTTT.

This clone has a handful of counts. For the CDR3, the DNA is TGCGCCAGCAGCTTGGCCTATACAGAAAATTCACCCCTCCACTTT. Its translation: CASSLAYTENSPLHF. The J gene is TRBJ1-6, the V gene TRBV5-1; D unresolved. V was cut by 0 bases and J by 7 bases, with 11 bases left in between. The CDR3 runs to 15 residues. The germline CDR1 and CDR2 sequences are SGHRS and YFSETQ.

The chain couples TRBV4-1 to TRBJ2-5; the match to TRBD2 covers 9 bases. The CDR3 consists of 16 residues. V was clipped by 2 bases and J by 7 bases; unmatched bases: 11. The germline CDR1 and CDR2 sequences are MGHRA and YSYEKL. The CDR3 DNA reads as TGCGCCAGCAGCCAAAGGTTAGCGGGGGATGTATGGACCCAGTACTTC. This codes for CASSQRLAGDVWTQYF.

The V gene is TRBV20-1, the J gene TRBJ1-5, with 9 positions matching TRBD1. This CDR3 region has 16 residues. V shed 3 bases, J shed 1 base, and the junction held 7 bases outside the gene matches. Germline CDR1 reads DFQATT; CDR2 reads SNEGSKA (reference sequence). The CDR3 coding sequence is TGCAGTGCTAGTCCTACAGGGGGCGGGAGCAATCAGCCCCAGCATTTT. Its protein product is CSASPTGGGSNQPQHF.

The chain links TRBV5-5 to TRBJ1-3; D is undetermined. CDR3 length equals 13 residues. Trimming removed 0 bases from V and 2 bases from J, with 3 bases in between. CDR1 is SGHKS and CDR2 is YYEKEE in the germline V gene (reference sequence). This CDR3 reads CASSLGPGNTIYF. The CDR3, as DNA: TGTGCCAGCAGCTTGGGGCCTGGAAACACCATATATTTT.

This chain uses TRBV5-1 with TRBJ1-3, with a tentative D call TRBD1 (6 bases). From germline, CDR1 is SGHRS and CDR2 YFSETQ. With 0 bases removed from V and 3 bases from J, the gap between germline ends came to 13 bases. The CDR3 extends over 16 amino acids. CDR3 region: CASSLAGDRFGNTIYF. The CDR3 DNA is TGCGCCAGCAGCTTGGCAGGGGATCGATTTGGAAACACCATATATTTT.

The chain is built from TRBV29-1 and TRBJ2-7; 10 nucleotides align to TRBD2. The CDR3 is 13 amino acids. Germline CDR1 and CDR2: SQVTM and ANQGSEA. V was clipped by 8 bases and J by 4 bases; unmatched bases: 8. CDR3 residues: CSFKRGGSYEQYF. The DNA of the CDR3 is TGCAGCTTTAAGCGGGGGGGTTCATACGAGCAGTACTTC.

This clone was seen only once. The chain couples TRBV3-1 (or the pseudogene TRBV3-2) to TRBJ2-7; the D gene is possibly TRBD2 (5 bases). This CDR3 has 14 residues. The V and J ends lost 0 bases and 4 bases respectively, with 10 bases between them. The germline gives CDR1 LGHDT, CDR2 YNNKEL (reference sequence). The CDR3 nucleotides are TGTGCCAGCAGCCAAGAGGCGTGGGAGTACGAGCAGTACTTC. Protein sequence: CASSQEAWEYEQYF.

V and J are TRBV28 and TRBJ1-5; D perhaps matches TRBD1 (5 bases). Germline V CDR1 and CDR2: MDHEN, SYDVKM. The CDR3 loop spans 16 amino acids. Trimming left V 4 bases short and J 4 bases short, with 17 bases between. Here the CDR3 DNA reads TGTGCCAGCAGTTCTTATCAGGGTTTAGATAATCAGCCCCAGCATTTT. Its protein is CASSSYQGLDNQPQHF.

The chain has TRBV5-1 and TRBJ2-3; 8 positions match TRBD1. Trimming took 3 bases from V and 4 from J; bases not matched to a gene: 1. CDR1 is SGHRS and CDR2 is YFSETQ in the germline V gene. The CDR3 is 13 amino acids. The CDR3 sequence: CASSWTGPDTQYF. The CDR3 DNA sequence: TGCGCCAGCAGCTGGACAGGGCCAGATACGCAGTATTTT. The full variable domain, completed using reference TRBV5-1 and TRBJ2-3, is KAGVTQTPRYLIKTRGQQVTLSCSPISGHRSVSWYQQTPGQGLQFLFEYFSETQRNKGNFPGRFSGRQFSNSRSEMNVSTLELGDSALYLCASSWTGPDTQYFGPGTRLTVL.

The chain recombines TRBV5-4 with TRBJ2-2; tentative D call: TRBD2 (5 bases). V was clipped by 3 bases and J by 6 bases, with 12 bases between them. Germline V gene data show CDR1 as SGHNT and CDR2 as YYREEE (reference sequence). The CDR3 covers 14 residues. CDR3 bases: TGTGCCAGCAGCTCCCGCGCGGAGGCCGGGGAGCTGTTTTTT. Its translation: CASSSRAEAGELFF.

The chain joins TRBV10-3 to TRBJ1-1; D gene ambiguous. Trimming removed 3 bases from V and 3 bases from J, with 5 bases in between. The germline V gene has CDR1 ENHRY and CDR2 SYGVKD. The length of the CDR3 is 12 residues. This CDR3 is CAISDSYTEAFF. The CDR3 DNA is TGTGCCATCAGTGACAGTTACACTGAAGCTTTCTTT.

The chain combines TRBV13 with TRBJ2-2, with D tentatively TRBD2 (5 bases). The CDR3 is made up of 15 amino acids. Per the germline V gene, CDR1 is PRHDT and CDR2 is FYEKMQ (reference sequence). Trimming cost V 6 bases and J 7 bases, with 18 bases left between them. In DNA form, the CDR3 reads TGTGCCAGCAGTCTCGGGGTCGGCGGAATCGGGGAGCTGTTTTTT. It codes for CASSLGVGGIGELFF.

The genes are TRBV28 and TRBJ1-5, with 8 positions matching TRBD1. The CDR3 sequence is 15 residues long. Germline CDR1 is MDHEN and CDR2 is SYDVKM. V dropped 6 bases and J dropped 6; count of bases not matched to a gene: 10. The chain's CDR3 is CASSLTGVMGQPQHF. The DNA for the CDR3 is TGTGCCAGCAGCCTGACAGGGGTTATGGGTCAGCCCCAGCATTTT.

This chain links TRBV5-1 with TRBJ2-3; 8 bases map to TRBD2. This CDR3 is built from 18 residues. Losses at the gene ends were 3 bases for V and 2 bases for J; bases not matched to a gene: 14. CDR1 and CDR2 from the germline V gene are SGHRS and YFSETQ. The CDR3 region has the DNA TGCGCCAGCAGCTCCCCGGGGGGAGCGGGGGCTAACACAGATACGCAGTATTTT. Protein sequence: CASSSPGGAGANTDTQYF.

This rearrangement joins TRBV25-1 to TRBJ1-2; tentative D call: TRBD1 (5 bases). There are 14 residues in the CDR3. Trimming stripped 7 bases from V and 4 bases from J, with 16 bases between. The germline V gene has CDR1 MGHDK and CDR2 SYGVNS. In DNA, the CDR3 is TGTGCCAGCACTAACCGCGGGACTCCCTATGGCTACACCTTC. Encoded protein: CASTNRGTPYGYTF.

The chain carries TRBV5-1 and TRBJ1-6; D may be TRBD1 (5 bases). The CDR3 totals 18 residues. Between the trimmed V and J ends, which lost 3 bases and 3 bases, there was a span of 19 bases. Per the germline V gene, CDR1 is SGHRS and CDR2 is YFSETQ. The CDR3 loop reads CASSSPPDRPIYNSPLHF. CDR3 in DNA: TGCGCCAGCAGCTCCCCCCCTGACAGACCAATCTATAATTCACCCCTCCACTTT.

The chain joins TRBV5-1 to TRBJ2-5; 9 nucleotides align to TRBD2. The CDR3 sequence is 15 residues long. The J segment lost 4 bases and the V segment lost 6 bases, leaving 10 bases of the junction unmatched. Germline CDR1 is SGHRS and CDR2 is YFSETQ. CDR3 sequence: CASTRGGASGETQYF. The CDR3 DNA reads TGCGCCAGCACTCGCGGGGGGGCCTCTGGAGAGACCCAGTACTTC.

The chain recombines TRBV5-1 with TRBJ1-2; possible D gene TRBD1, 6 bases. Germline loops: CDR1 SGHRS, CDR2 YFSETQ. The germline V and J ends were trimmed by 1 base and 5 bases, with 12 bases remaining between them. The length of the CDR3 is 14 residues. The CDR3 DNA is TGCGCCAGCAGCTTGTCAGGGGACAATTATGGCTACACCTTC. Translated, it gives CASSLSGDNYGYTF. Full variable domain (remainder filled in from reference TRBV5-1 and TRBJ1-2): KAGVTQTPRYLIKTRGQQVTLSCSPISGHRSVSWYQQTPGQGLQFLFEYFSETQRNKGNFPGRFSGRQFSNSRSEMNVSTLELGDSALYLCASSLSGDNYGYTFGSGTRLTVV.